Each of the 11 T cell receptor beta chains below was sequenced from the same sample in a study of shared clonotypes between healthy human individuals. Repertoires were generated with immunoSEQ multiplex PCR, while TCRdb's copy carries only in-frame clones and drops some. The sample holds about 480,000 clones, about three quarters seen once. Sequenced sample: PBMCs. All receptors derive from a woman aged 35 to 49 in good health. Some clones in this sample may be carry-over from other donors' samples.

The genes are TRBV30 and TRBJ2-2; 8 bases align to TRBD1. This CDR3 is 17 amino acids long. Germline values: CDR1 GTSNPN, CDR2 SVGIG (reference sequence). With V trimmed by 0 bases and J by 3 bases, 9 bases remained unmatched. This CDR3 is CAWSVNRAGGYTGELFF. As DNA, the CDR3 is TGTGCCTGGAGTGTAAATAGGGCAGGGGGCTACACCGGGGAGCTGTTTTTT.

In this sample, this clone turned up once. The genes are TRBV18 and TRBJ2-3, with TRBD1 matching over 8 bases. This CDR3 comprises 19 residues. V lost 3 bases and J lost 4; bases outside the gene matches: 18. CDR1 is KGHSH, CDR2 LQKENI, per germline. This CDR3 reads CASSPWTGFSGGRADTQYF. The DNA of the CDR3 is TGTGCCAGCTCACCCTGGACAGGGTTCAGCGGAGGACGGGCAGATACGCAGTATTTT.

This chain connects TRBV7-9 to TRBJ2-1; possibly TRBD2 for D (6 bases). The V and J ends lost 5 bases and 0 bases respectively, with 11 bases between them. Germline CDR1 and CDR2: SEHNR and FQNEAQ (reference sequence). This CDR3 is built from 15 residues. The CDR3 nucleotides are TGTGCCAGCAGCCCAGGGACTTTCTCCTACAATGAGCAGTTCTTC. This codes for CASSPGTFSYNEQFF.

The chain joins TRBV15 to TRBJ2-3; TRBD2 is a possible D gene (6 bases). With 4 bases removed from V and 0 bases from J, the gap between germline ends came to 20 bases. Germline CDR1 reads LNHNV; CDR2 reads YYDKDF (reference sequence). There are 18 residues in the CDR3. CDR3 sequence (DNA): TGTGCCACCAGCAACAGTCCCTCGGGAGATACTAGCACAGATACGCAGTATTTT. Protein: CATSNSPSGDTSTDTQYF.

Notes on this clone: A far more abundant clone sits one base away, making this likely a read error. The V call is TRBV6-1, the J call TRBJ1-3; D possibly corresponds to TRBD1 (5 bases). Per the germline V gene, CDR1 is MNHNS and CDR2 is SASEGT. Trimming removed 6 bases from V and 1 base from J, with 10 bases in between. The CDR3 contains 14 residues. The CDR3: CASRKGPSGNTIYF. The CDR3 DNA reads TGTGCCAGCAGGAAGGGGCCTTCTGGAAACACCATATATTTT.

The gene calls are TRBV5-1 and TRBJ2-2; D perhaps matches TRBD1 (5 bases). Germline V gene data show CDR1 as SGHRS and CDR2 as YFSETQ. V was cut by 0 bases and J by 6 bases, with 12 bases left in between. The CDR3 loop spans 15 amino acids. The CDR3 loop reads CASSLVDSISGELFF. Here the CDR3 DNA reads TGCGCCAGCAGCTTGGTTGACAGTATCTCCGGGGAGCTGTTTTTT.

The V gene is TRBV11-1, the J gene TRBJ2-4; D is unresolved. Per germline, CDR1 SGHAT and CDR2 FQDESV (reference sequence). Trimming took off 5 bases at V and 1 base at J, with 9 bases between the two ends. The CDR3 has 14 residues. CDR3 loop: CASSPRSAKNIQYF. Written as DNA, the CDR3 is TGTGCCAGCAGCCCGCGGAGCGCCAAAAACATTCAGTACTTC.

DNA for the CDR3: TGTGCCAGCAGTCCCAGCAGCTCTGGGGCCAACGTCCTGACTTTC. This sequence encodes CASSPSSSGANVLTF. The chain uses TRBV28 and TRBJ2-6; D is unclear. CDR3 length: 15 residues. Trimming removed 5 bases from V and 0 bases from J, with 8 bases in between. In germline, CDR1 is MDHEN, CDR2 SYDVKM.

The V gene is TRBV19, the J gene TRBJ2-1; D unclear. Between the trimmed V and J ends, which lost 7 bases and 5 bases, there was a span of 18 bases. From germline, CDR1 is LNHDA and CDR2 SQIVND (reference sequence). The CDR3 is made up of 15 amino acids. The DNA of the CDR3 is TGTGCCAGTAACCCCGTTGCCCCCCCCAACAATGAGCAGTTCTTC. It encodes CASNPVAPPNNEQFF.

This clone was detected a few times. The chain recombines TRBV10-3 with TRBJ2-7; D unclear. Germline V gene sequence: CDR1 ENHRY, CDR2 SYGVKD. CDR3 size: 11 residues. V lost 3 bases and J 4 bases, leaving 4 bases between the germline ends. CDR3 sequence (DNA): TGTGCCATCAGTGACAGGTACGAGCAGTACTTC. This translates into CAISDRYEQYF.

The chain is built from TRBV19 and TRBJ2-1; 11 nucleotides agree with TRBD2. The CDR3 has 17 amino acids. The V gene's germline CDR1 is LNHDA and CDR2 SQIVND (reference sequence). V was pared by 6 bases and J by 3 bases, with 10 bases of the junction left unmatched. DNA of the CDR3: TGTGCCAGTAGGGAAGGACTAGCGGGCGGCCTCTACAATGAGCAGTTCTTC. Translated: CASREGLAGGLYNEQFF.